A selection of T cell receptor beta chains follows, all from one sample in a study of response to subunit inactivated influenza vaccine. TCRdb recomputed calls from the RT-PCR reads with MiXCR, one row per CDR3 protein. The repertoire holds 500,000 to 600,000 distinct CDR3 sequences, with about 10% as singletons. Specimen: PBMCs from blood, collected on the day of vaccination. The receptors were gathered from a man aged 45-65 years who received an inactivated influenza vaccine. CDR3s include the opening cysteine and the closing phenylalanine or tryptophan. The D gene is left open where the match is weak. For some rows the clone size is stated as once, few or many, or as a class when expanded; others skip it.

TRBJ2-7 | 13 | TRBD1 | TRBV7-2 | few | CASSLVGGQGYLF | TGTGCCAGCAGCTTAGTGGGGGGACAGGGGTACCTCTTC
TRBJ2-1 | 14 | TRBD2 | TRBV12-3/TRBV12-4 | few | CASTLGLAGNEQFF | TGTGCCAGCACCTTGGGACTAGCGGGAAATGAGCAGTTCTTC
TRBJ2-1 | 15 | - | TRBV9 | - | CASSASGLEANEQFF | TGTGCCAGCAGCGCCAGCGGTTTGGAAGCCAATGAGCAGTTCTTC
TRBJ2-5 | 10 | - | TRBV2 | few | CASVSETQYF | TGTGCCAGCGTCTCAGAGACCCAGTACTTC
TRBJ2-2 | 14 | - | TRBV5-1 | many | CASSLRGDTGELFF | TGCGCCAGCAGCTTAAGGGGTGACACCGGGGAGCTGTTTTTT
TRBJ2-7 | 14 | - | TRBV5-1 | many | CASSPQTSTYEQYF | TGCGCCAGCAGCCCGCAGACTAGTACCTACGAGCAGTACTTC
TRBJ2-7 | 12 | - | TRBV29-1 | many | CSVSYSYYEQYF | TGCAGCGTTTCATATTCCTACTACGAGCAGTACTTC
TRBJ1-1 | 14 | TRBD1 | TRBV12-3/TRBV12-4 | few | CASGQTGVATEAFF | TGTGCCAGCGGACAAACAGGGGTGGCCACTGAAGCTTTCTTT
TRBJ2-7 | 16 | - | TRBV12-3/TRBV12-4 | few | CASSFTHFGVRDEQYF | TGTGCCAGCAGTTTTACCCATTTCGGTGTTCGGGACGAGCAGTACTTC
TRBJ2-7 | 13 | - | TRBV7-9 | - | CASSINRGFEQYF | TGTGCCAGCAGCATCAACCGGGGGTTCGAGCAGTACTTC
TRBJ2-1 | 17 | - | TRBV5-1 | many | CASSLGWGSPSYNEQFF | TGCGCCAGCAGCTTGGGATGGGGCAGCCCCTCCTACAATGAGCAGTTCTTC
TRBJ2-3 | 11 | - | TRBV5-1 | - | CASRKGDTQYF | TGCGCCAGCAGAAAGGGGGATACGCAGTATTTT
TRBJ1-6 | 12 | - | TRBV6-1 | - | CASSEAGSPLHF | TGTGCCAGCAGTGAAGCTGGTTCACCCCTCCACTTT
TRBJ2-7 | 14 | TRBD1 | TRBV7-9 | many | CASSRTGKIYEQYF | TGTGCCAGCAGCCGGACAGGGAAGATTTACGAGCAGTACTTC
TRBJ2-3 | 15 | TRBD2 | TRBV25-1 | few | CASSPSGGATDTQYF | TGTGCCAGCAGTCCCAGCGGGGGGGCCACAGATACGCAGTATTTT
TRBJ2-1 | 16 | TRBD2 | TRBV7-2 | - | CASSLGTGLAGGEQFF | TGTGCCAGCAGCTTAGGGACAGGACTAGCGGGAGGTGAGCAGTTCTTC
TRBJ2-7 | 14 | TRBD2 | TRBV27 | - | CASRPPGLASEQYF | TGTGCCAGCAGGCCGCCGGGACTAGCAAGTGAGCAGTACTTC
TRBJ1-3 | 13 | - | TRBV7-2 | - | CASSTGLKNTIYF | TGTGCCAGCAGCACGGGACTGAAGAACACCATATATTTT
TRBJ2-3 | 16 | - | TRBV27 | - | CASSLRIHDSTDTQYF | TGTGCCAGCAGTTTACGCATCCACGATTCCACAGATACGCAGTATTTT
TRBJ2-5 | 15 | TRBD2 | TRBV6-2/TRBV6-3 | few | CASSSYSGTQETQYF | TGTGCCAGCAGTTCCTATAGCGGGACCCAAGAGACCCAGTACTTC
TRBJ1-1 | 13 | - | TRBV20-1 | - | CSATSQENTEAFF | TGCAGTGCAACCAGTCAGGAGAACACTGAAGCTTTCTTT
TRBJ2-2 | 16 | - | TRBV29-1 | few | CSVEDLVRGAVGELFF | TGCAGCGTTGAAGATCTTGTAAGGGGGGCGGTTGGGGAGCTGTTTTTT
TRBJ1-1 | 14 | TRBD1 | TRBV14 | - | CASSHPQGQAEAFF | TGTGCCAGCAGCCACCCGCAAGGACAGGCCGAAGCTTTCTTT
TRBJ2-7 | 16 | TRBD2 | TRBV6-5 | - | CASSYSASGPRYEQYF | TGTGCCAGCAGTTACTCGGCTAGCGGGCCTCGGTACGAGCAGTACTTC
TRBJ2-1 | 15 | TRBD2 | TRBV11-2 | many | CASRKPGGRGNEQFF | TGTGCCAGCAGGAAGCCGGGGGGGCGAGGAAATGAGCAGTTCTTC
TRBJ2-1 | 20 | TRBD2 | TRBV10-3 | many | CAISGGPGPQRGSTYNEQFF | TGTGCCATCAGTGGAGGTCCGGGACCGCAGCGGGGGAGCACCTACAATGAGCAGTTCTTC
TRBJ1-2 | 13 | - | TRBV12-3/TRBV12-4 | many | CASSLSQTYGYTF | TGTGCCAGCAGTTTGTCGCAGACCTATGGCTACACCTTC
TRBJ2-3 | 18 | TRBD1 | TRBV25-1 | few | CASRGAGGTGGRSDTQYF | TGTGCCAGCAGGGGAGCGGGAGGGACAGGGGGCCGATCAGATACGCAGTATTTT
TRBJ2-1 | 14 | TRBD2 | TRBV19 | - | CASSASGTYNEQFF | TGTGCCAGTAGTGCTAGCGGGACCTACAATGAGCAGTTCTTC
TRBJ2-3 | 13 | - | TRBV20-1 | few | CSAGLGGPDTQYF | TGCAGTGCAGGCCTCGGGGGTCCAGATACGCAGTATTTT
TRBJ1-5 | 15 | TRBD1 | TRBV9 | many | CASSVGTGPPQPQHF | TGTGCCAGCAGCGTCGGGACAGGGCCCCCTCAGCCCCAGCATTTT
TRBJ2-3 | 16 | TRBD2 | TRBV9 | few | CASSARSGIAADTQYF | TGTGCCAGCAGCGCTCGAAGCGGGATCGCCGCAGATACGCAGTATTTT
TRBJ2-2 | 17 | TRBD2 | TRBV7-3 | - | CASSLYVTSGNTGELLF | TGTGCCAGCAGCCTATACGTCACTAGCGGAAACACCGGGGAGCTGCTTTTT
TRBJ2-6 | 19 | TRBD1 | TRBV24-1 | - | CATSDPGQGKESGANVLTF | TGTGCCACCAGTGACCCCGGACAGGGCAAGGAGTCTGGGGCCAACGTCCTGACTTTC
TRBJ1-6 | 16 | - | TRBV14 | many | CASSQLAEMSHSPLHF | TGTGCCAGCAGCCAACTTGCGGAAATGAGCCATTCACCCCTCCACTTT
TRBJ2-2 | 12 | TRBD1 | TRBV29-1 | many | CSVDRGPGELFF | TGCAGCGTTGACAGGGGGCCCGGGGAGCTGTTTTTT
TRBJ2-3 | 12 | TRBD2 | TRBV20-1 | many | CRGLAASDTQYF | TGCAGAGGACTAGCGGCTTCAGATACGCAGTATTTT
TRBJ2-1 | 16 | TRBD2 | TRBV4-3 | few | CASSQDSGIPPNEQFF | TGCGCCAGCAGCCAAGATAGCGGGATCCCCCCCAATGAGCAGTTCTTC
TRBJ2-6 | 14 | - | TRBV6-1 | few | CASSPTGRANVLTF | TGTGCCAGCTCCCCGACCGGGAGGGCCAACGTCCTGACTTTC
TRBJ2-3 | 16 | TRBD2 | TRBV7-3 | - | CASSSGLAGASDTQYF | TGTGCCAGCAGCTCCGGACTAGCGGGAGCATCAGATACGCAGTATTTT
TRBJ2-2 | 16 | TRBD1 | TRBV27 | few | CASSSTGGANTGELFF | TGTGCCAGCAGTTCGACAGGGGGCGCGAACACCGGGGAGCTGTTTTTT
TRBJ2-1 | 15 | - | TRBV6-1 | - | CASSEEGYSIYEQFF | TGTGCCAGCAGTGAGGAGGGATATAGTATCTATGAGCAGTTCTTC